The 9 T cell receptor beta chains below all came from one sample that was sequenced in a study of shared clonotypes between healthy human individuals. The naive CD8 subset, CD45RO-negative cells positively selected for CCR7, excluded terminally differentiated effector memory CD45RA+ cells. TCRdb keeps only in-frame clones here, not all; method: immunoSEQ multiplex PCR. The profile shows approximately 840,000 clones, about 96% of them singletons. The sequencing input was naive CD8+ T cells sorted from blood. The receptors originated from a man aged 25-40 years in good health.

This chain links TRBV27 with TRBJ1-2; 7 bases align to TRBD1. V lost 5 bases, J lost 3 bases, and 15 bases stayed unmatched. In germline, CDR1 is MNHEY, CDR2 SMNVEV (reference sequence). CDR3 length: 17 residues. CDR3 DNA sequence: TGTGCCAGCAGTCCCGGCCCGACAGGGTTGGTAGACTATGGCTACACCTTC. As protein: CASSPGPTGLVDYGYTF.

This chain connects TRBV27 to TRBJ1-2; D gene unclear. This CDR3 region has 14 residues. The V gene's germline CDR1 is MNHEY and CDR2 SMNVEV (reference sequence). Deletions cut 4 bases from V and 4 bases from J, with 13 bases between. CDR3 nucleotide sequence: TGTGCCAGCAGTTGGAAGGGAGATAGCTATGGCTACACCTTC. Its protein is CASSWKGDSYGYTF.

Comments on this clone: Distinct nucleotide sequences in the sample also encode this CDR3. The chain recombines TRBV11-2 with TRBJ2-7; D is unresolved. This CDR3 contains 13 residues. Between the trimmed V and J ends, which lost 1 base and 3 bases, there was a span of 7 bases. Germline CDR1 reads SGHAT; CDR2 reads FQNNGV. This CDR3 reads CASSLGGFYEQYF. The CDR3 DNA follows: TGTGCCAGCAGCTTAGGCGGATTCTACGAGCAGTACTTC.

V usage is TRBV7-9 and J usage is TRBJ2-1, with D unclear. The V end lost 6 bases, the J end lost 7 bases, and 16 bases lay between the germline ends. Germline values: CDR1 SEHNR, CDR2 FQNEAQ (reference sequence). The CDR3 has 14 residues. The CDR3 DNA reads TGTGCCAGCAGTCGCCCCCCCCAGGAGAATGAGCAGTTCTTC. Translation gives CASSRPPQENEQFF.

This sequence joins TRBV18 and TRBJ2-6; no definite D call. The V gene lost 3 bases and the J gene lost 1 base, with 7 bases spanning the gap. Germline CDR1 reads KGHSH; CDR2 reads LQKENI. The CDR3 has 15 residues. This CDR3 reads CASSPTGSGANVLTF. CDR3 bases: TGTGCCAGCTCACCGACCGGGTCTGGGGCCAACGTCCTGACTTTC.

The V gene is TRBV9, the J gene TRBJ2-3, with TRBD2 as a possible D gene (5 bases). Trimming stripped 0 bases from V and 6 bases from J, with 11 bases between. Per germline, CDR1 SGDLS and CDR2 YYNGEE. This CDR3 spans 14 amino acids. DNA for the CDR3: TGTGCCAGCAGCGTAGGGCGGGCCCCTGATACGCAGTATTTT. Translation: CASSVGRAPDTQYF.

V usage is TRBV11-1 and J usage is TRBJ2-2; tentative D call: TRBD2 (5 bases). The V end lost 4 bases, the J end lost 6 bases, and 12 bases lay between the germline ends. CDR3 length: 14 residues. Germline V lookup: CDR1 SGHAT, CDR2 FQDESV (reference sequence). CDR3 region: CASSSRPGSGELFF. CDR3 bases: TGTGCCAGCAGCTCTAGGCCGGGGTCCGGGGAGCTGTTTTTT. Complete variable domain (other parts from reference TRBV11-1 and TRBJ2-2): EAEVAQSPRYKITEKSQAVAFWCDPISGHATLYWYRQILGQGPELLVQFQDESVVDDSQLPKDRFSAERLKGVDSTLKIQPAELGDSAMYLCASSSRPGSGELFFGEGSRLTVL.

The CDR3 protein is CASSLPQSGTQYF. CDR3 DNA: TGTGCCAGCAGTTTACCGCAGTCGGGGACCCAGTACTTC. The chain recombines TRBV28 with TRBJ2-5; no clear D gene. V lost 2 bases, J lost 7 bases, and 11 bases lay in between. The CDR3 consists of 13 residues. Germline values: CDR1 MDHEN, CDR2 SYDVKM.

The V gene is TRBV7-9, the J gene TRBJ2-7, with 8 nucleotides matching TRBD2. Looked up from germline, CDR1 is SEHNR and CDR2 is FQNEAQ (reference sequence). The CDR3 totals 18 residues. The J segment lost 0 bases and the V segment lost 5 bases, leaving 15 bases of the junction unmatched. In DNA, the CDR3 is TGTGCCAGCAGCCCCTGGGATAGCGGGGCCGCAAGCTCCTACGAGCAGTACTTC. Translating gives CASSPWDSGAASSYEQYF.